Below are 28 T cell receptor beta chains sequenced from a single sample in a study of identical twins' blood T cells. TCRdb fed the 5' RACE reads into MiXCR, producing one record per CDR3 protein. The sample has 300,000 to 400,000 distinct CDR3 sequences; 28% are singletons. The sample consisted of PBMCs. The receptor source for this set is a woman between 18 and 50 years old in good health.

CDR3 amino acids: CASSLTAGGSTDTQYF. The CDR3 region has the DNA TGTGCCAGCAGCTTAACAGCGGGAGGTTCCACAGATACGCAGTATTTT. The chain has TRBV7-9 and TRBJ2-3; 9 bases line up with TRBD2. J gave up 2 bases and V 2 bases, and 5 bases lay outside the gene matches. In germline, CDR1 is SEHNR, CDR2 FQNEAQ (reference sequence). The CDR3 is 16 residues long.

This clonotype was observed a few times. The CDR3 DNA sequence: TGTGCCAGCAGTTACCTCGGACAGGGAGAATCACCCCTCCACTTT. Its protein product is CASSYLGQGESPLHF. The gene calls are TRBV6-2 or TRBV6-3 and TRBJ1-6, with 8 bases aligning to TRBD1. Germline CDR1 and CDR2: MNHEY and SVGEGT. The trim removed 2 bases at V and 10 bases at J, leaving 7 bases unmatched. The CDR3 consists of 15 residues.

This chain uses TRBV7-2 with TRBJ1-1; 9 positions match TRBD1. CDR1 and CDR2 (germline): SGHTA, FQGNSA. The CDR3 totals 16 residues. V lost 4 bases and J lost 0; bases outside the gene matches: 6. The CDR3 loop reads CASSSRDRVMNTEAFF. The CDR3 DNA follows: TGTGCCAGCAGCTCCCGGGACAGGGTCATGAACACTGAAGCTTTCTTT. Using reference TRBV7-2 and TRBJ1-1 for the parts outside the CDR3, the full variable domain is GAGVSQSPSNKVTEKGKDVELRCDPISGHTALYWYRQSLGQGLEFLIYFQGNSAPDKSGLPSDRFSAERTGGSVSTLTIQRTQQEDSAVYLCASSSRDRVMNTEAFFGQGTRLTVV.

This sequence joins TRBV7-9 and TRBJ2-7; no clear D. This CDR3 region has 13 residues. CDR1 and CDR2 (germline): SEHNR, FQNEAQ (reference sequence). V lost 5 bases, J lost 4 bases, and 12 bases lay in between. This chain's CDR3 is CASSIRTEYEQYF. The CDR3 DNA reads TGTGCCAGCAGCATAAGGACGGAGTACGAGCAGTACTTC. Based on the CDR3 plus reference TRBV7-9 and TRBJ2-7, the full variable domain is DTGVSQNPRHKITKRGQNVTFRCDPISEHNRLYWYRQTLGQGPEFLTYFQNEAQLEKSRLLSDRFSAERPKGSFSTLEIQRTEQGDSAMYLCASSIRTEYEQYFGPGTRLTVT.

There are a few counts of this clonotype. The genes are TRBV29-1 and TRBJ1-2, with TRBD1 matching 8 bases. J gave up 6 bases and V 0 bases, and 9 bases lay outside the gene matches. CDR3 length: 15 residues. CDR1 SQVTM and CDR2 ANQGSEA come from the germline V gene. DNA of the CDR3: TGCAGCGTTGAAGATCGAGAACAGGGGGTGGATGGCTACACCTTC. Its protein product is CSVEDREQGVDGYTF.

The V call is TRBV12-3 or TRBV12-4, the J call TRBJ1-5; D unclear. The CDR3 has 13 amino acids. The ends were cut back, 2 bases at V and 4 bases at J, with 6 bases in the middle. CDR3 sequence: CASSLQENQPQHF. The CDR3 coding sequence is TGTGCCAGCAGTTTACAGGAAAATCAGCCCCAGCATTTT.

This clonotype showed up just a few times. The chain couples TRBV2 to TRBJ1-2, with D unresolved. Per the germline V gene, CDR1 is SNHLY and CDR2 is FYNNEI. There are 12 residues in the CDR3. V was cut by 11 bases and J by 8 bases, with 18 bases left in between. This chain's CDR3 is CAGNTALRGYTF. In nucleotides, the CDR3 is TGTGCCGGCAATACAGCCCTTCGGGGCTACACCTTC. Drawing the rest from reference TRBV2 and TRBJ1-2, the complete variable domain is EPEVTQTPSHQVTQMGQEVILRCVPISNHLYFYWYRQILGQKVEFLVSFYNNEISEKSEIFDDQFSVERPDGSNFTLKIRSTKLEDSAMYFCAGNTALRGYTFGSGTRLTVV.

This chain joins TRBV6-4 and TRBJ2-1, with TRBD2 matching over 12 bases. V lost 4 bases, J lost 7 bases, and 8 bases stayed unmatched. This CDR3 spans 16 amino acids. Germline V gene sequence: CDR1 MRHNA, CDR2 SNTAGT. The CDR3 sequence is CASSASGLAGINEQFF. The CDR3 DNA reads TGTGCCAGCAGTGCATCTGGACTAGCGGGAATTAATGAGCAGTTCTTC.

Remarks on this clonotype: One junction end disagrees with the germline gene, perhaps due to a read error. The chain employs TRBV29-1 and TRBJ1-1; D is unclear. The germline V gene has CDR1 SQVTM and CDR2 ANQGSEA. This CDR3 region has 12 residues. This chain's CDR3 is CSVETWNAEAFF. In DNA, the CDR3 is TGCAGCGTTGAGACGTGGAACGCTGAAGCTTTCTTT.

This clonotype has only a few counts. This chain connects TRBV5-6 to TRBJ2-1; D is undetermined. Germline V gene lookup returns CDR1 SGHDT and CDR2 YYEEEE. This CDR3 comprises 12 residues. V lost 4 bases and J 7 bases, leaving 9 bases between the germline ends. The CDR3: CASSPFRNEQFF. In nucleotides, the CDR3 is TGTGCCAGCAGCCCTTTTCGGAATGAGCAGTTCTTC.

V usage is TRBV29-1 and J usage is TRBJ1-5, with D possibly TRBD1 on 5 matching bases. This CDR3 has 11 amino acids. Germline V lookup: CDR1 SQVTM, CDR2 ANQGSEA. V shed 4 bases and J shed 11 bases, with 12 bases lying between them. The CDR3 DNA reads as TGCAGCGTTGTATCGGGGGGAGCCCAGCATTTT. Its translation is CSVVSGGAQHF.

The chain employs TRBV7-2 and TRBJ2-3, with D unclear. The V and J ends lost 3 bases and 5 bases respectively, with 6 bases between them. The CDR3 is 12 amino acids. The V gene's germline CDR1 is SGHTA and CDR2 FQGNSA. The CDR3 region is CASSFWGDTQYF. The CDR3 DNA is TGTGCCAGCAGCTTTTGGGGAGATACGCAGTATTTT.

This clonotype has only a few counts. This chain links TRBV7-9 with TRBJ1-2; TRBD1 is a possible D gene (5 bases). CDR1 is SEHNR and CDR2 is FQNEAQ in the germline V gene (reference sequence). The germline V and J ends were trimmed by 3 bases and 4 bases, with 12 bases remaining between them. The CDR3 length is 14 residues. The CDR3 nucleotides read TGTGCCAGCAGCTTCTCTCGACAGTCCTATGGCTACACCTTC. Protein sequence: CASSFSRQSYGYTF.

This clonotype was counted a few times. The rearrangement uses TRBV29-1 and TRBJ2-7; D unclear. V lost 5 bases, J lost 5 bases, and 7 bases lay in between. CDR1 is SQVTM, CDR2 ANQGSEA, per germline. The CDR3 is 10 amino acids. The CDR3 reads CSVTTDEQYF. CDR3 nucleotides: TGCAGCGTTACCACGGACGAGCAGTACTTC.

This clonotype was detected ten times or more. The rearrangement uses TRBV20-1 and TRBJ1-1; no clear D. The length of the CDR3 is 10 residues. Trimming pared 2 bases from V and 8 bases from J, leaving 6 bases between. CDR1 and CDR2 (germline): DFQATT, SNEGSKA (reference sequence). The CDR3 coding sequence is TGCAGTGCTAGATTCCGCGAAGCTTTCTTT. Its protein product is CSARFREAFF.

This clonotype was picked up a small number of times. The V call is TRBV12-3 or TRBV12-4, the J call TRBJ1-1, with unresolved D. CDR3 size: 15 residues. Trimming removed 4 bases at V and 0 bases at J, with 12 bases between. As DNA, the CDR3 is TGTGCCAGCAGTTCTGCCGGTCACCTGAACACTGAAGCTTTCTTT. It is translated as CASSSAGHLNTEAFF.

The V call is TRBV28, the J call TRBJ2-1; TRBD2 matches 10 bases. The junction had 5 bases not matched to a gene; V was cut back by 8 bases and J by 4 bases. Germline CDR1 MDHEN, CDR2 SYDVKM. This CDR3 comprises 14 residues. The CDR3 here is CASRLAGAYNEQFF. The CDR3 coding sequence is TGTGCCAGCCGTCTAGCGGGGGCTTACAATGAGCAGTTCTTC.

This clonotype was detected a few times. This sequence joins TRBV9 and TRBJ1-1; D is unresolved. V was trimmed by 3 bases and J by 6 bases, leaving 15 bases between them. The CDR3 length is 14 residues. Germline loops: CDR1 SGDLS, CDR2 YYNGEE. The CDR3 loop is CASSGTGRVAEAFF. The CDR3, as DNA: TGTGCCAGCAGCGGAACCGGGAGAGTAGCTGAAGCTTTCTTT.

The rearrangement uses TRBV7-9 and TRBJ1-2; maybe TRBD1 (5 bases). The germline V gene has CDR1 SEHNR and CDR2 FQNEAQ (reference sequence). The CDR3 contains 14 residues. The germline V and J ends were trimmed by 6 bases and 4 bases, with 15 bases remaining between them. Here the CDR3 DNA reads TGTGCCAGCAGAAGCGCCGGGACCCTCTATGGCTACACCTTC. Translating gives CASRSAGTLYGYTF. Variable domain in full (rest from reference TRBV7-9 and TRBJ1-2): DTGVSQNPRHKITKRGQNVTFRCDPISEHNRLYWYRQTLGQGPEFLTYFQNEAQLEKSRLLSDRFSAERPKGSFSTLEIQRTEQGDSAMYLCASRSAGTLYGYTFGSGTRLTVV.

The chain combines TRBV5-1 with TRBJ2-1; 7 bases fit TRBD1. Per germline, CDR1 SGHRS and CDR2 YFSETQ. The CDR3 runs to 14 residues. J was trimmed by 5 bases and V by 9 bases; bases with no gene match: 11. This CDR3 reads CATSTETGNNEQFF. The CDR3 DNA reads as TGCGCCACCTCCACCGAGACAGGGAACAATGAGCAGTTCTTC.

This clonotype has at least ten counts. The chain employs TRBV4-1 and TRBJ2-3; D gene unclear. V lost 4 bases and J 0 bases, leaving 8 bases between the germline ends. Germline lookup yields CDR1 MGHRA and CDR2 YSYEKL. This CDR3 region has 14 residues. The DNA for the CDR3 is TGCGCCAGCAGCCTATCGGACAGCACAGATACGCAGTATTTT. Translation: CASSLSDSTDTQYF.

J is TRBJ1-3 and V is TRBV9; D is undetermined. This CDR3 contains 13 residues. CDR1 and CDR2 from the germline V gene are SGDLS and YYNGEE. Trimming took off 0 bases at V and 4 bases at J, with 5 bases between the two ends. CDR3 sequence (DNA): TGTGCCAGCAGCGTAGTGGGGGGAAACACCATATATTTT. Residues: CASSVVGGNTIYF.

This clonotype was found a few times. The rearrangement links TRBV10-1 to TRBJ2-2; tentatively, D is TRBD2 (5 bases). V was pared by 0 bases and J by 4 bases, with 12 bases between. The CDR3 spans 16 residues. Germline assignment: CDR1 WNHNN and CDR2 SYGVQD (reference sequence). CDR3 region: CASSESTTIRTGELFF. CDR3 sequence (DNA): TGCGCCAGCAGTGAGTCGACTACTATTCGCACCGGGGAGCTGTTTTTT.

The chain employs TRBV20-1 and TRBJ2-3; TRBD2 matches 11 bases. Germline assignment: CDR1 DFQATT and CDR2 SNEGSKA (reference sequence). The length of the CDR3 is 18 residues. Germline trimming cut 4 bases from V and 4 bases from J; bases unmatched to any gene: 16. The CDR3 nucleotides are TGCAGTGCTACCAAACCCCCGACTAGCGGGAAGAATGCAGATACGCAGTATTTT. Encoded protein: CSATKPPTSGKNADTQYF.

V is TRBV20-1 and J is TRBJ2-3; D is uncertain. The ends were cut back, 2 bases at V and 6 bases at J, with 6 bases in the middle. The CDR3 runs to 11 residues. The germline CDR1 and CDR2 sequences are DFQATT and SNEGSKA (reference sequence). This chain's CDR3 is CSARQRDTQYF. CDR3 DNA sequence: TGCAGTGCTAGACAACGGGATACGCAGTATTTT.

In this sample, this clonotype turned up a few times. This chain links TRBV5-1 with TRBJ2-3, with 8 bases fitting TRBD2. Germline CDR1 is SGHRS and CDR2 is YFSETQ. With 6 bases clipped from V and 1 base from J, the junction kept 10 bases outside the gene matches. The CDR3 runs 16 residues. CDR3 protein: CASKITSGGRTDTQYF. DNA for the CDR3: TGCGCCAGCAAAATAACGAGCGGGGGACGCACAGATACGCAGTATTTT.

This clonotype has only a few counts. The chain recombines TRBV12-3 or TRBV12-4 with TRBJ1-1; D unclear. This CDR3 contains 15 residues. Trimming pared 3 bases from V and 3 bases from J, leaving 14 bases between. The CDR3: CASSFRGLVDTEAFF. For the CDR3, the DNA is TGTGCCAGCAGTTTCCGCGGCCTTGTCGACACTGAAGCTTTCTTT.

This clonotype has more than one count but fewer than ten. The rearrangement joins TRBV5-1 to TRBJ2-1; D may be TRBD1 (5 bases). CDR3 length equals 14 residues. Looked up from germline, CDR1 is SGHRS and CDR2 is YFSETQ. The ends were cut back, 3 bases at V and 1 base at J, with 8 bases in the middle. The CDR3 protein is CASSSGHSYNEQFF. DNA for the CDR3: TGCGCCAGCAGCTCTGGACATTCCTACAATGAGCAGTTCTTC.